Shown below are 8 T cell receptor beta chains from a single sample sequenced in a study of metastatic and nonmetastatic thyroid tumors. With MiXCR, TCRdb called clones anew from the PCR reads. The sample carries about 33,000 clones, about 18% recorded once. Thyroid surgery was performed in patients who had received no treatment beforehand. Sequencing input: blood. The source is a female donor with papillary thyroid cancer or a benign thyroid nodule (not recorded which). Some clones in this sample may be carry-over from other donors' samples.

This clone was detected many times. The CDR3 reads CASSPNRAYEQYF. The CDR3 DNA reads TGCGCCAGCAGCCCTAATAGGGCCTACGAGCAGTACTTC. The chain is built from TRBV10-1 and TRBJ2-7, with D unresolved. The ends were cut back, 6 bases at V and 2 bases at J, with 11 bases in the middle. From germline, CDR1 is WNHNN and CDR2 SYGVQD (reference sequence). This CDR3 contains 13 residues.

Relative to its sample, this clone is medium-sized. The rearrangement joins TRBV6-1 to TRBJ2-7, with TRBD2 matching over 8 bases. The germline V gene encodes CDR1 MNHNS and CDR2 SASEGT. J lost 1 base, V lost 2 bases, and 4 bases had no gene match. CDR3 length: 15 residues. The CDR3 nucleotides are TGTGCCAGCAGTGAAAGGCTAGCGGGTTCCTACGAGCAGTACTTC. It codes for CASSERLAGSYEQYF.

The rearrangement joins TRBV11-2 to TRBJ2-7; the D gene could be TRBD1 or TRBD2 (6 bases each). The V gene lost 8 bases and the J gene lost 0 bases, with 20 bases spanning the gap. Germline assignment: CDR1 SGHAT and CDR2 FQNNGV. The CDR3 length is 16 residues. The CDR3 DNA sequence: TGTGCCAGCCACACGAGGGGCGGGACAAGCTCCTACGAGCAGTACTTC. Its protein is CASHTRGGTSSYEQYF.

The sample holds many counts of this clone. The genes are TRBV5-1 and TRBJ2-7, with 10 bases aligning to TRBD1. Germline lookup yields CDR1 SGHRS and CDR2 YFSETQ. The V gene end was trimmed by 7 bases and the J gene end by 4 bases; junction bases not matched to a gene: 11. This CDR3 contains 15 residues. The CDR3 spells CASGTGQGRLYEQYF. CDR3 in DNA: TGCGCCAGCGGCACGGGACAGGGGCGATTGTACGAGCAGTACTTC.

In its sample, this clone was seen a few times. The rearrangement joins TRBV12-3 or TRBV12-4 to TRBJ1-2; D is unresolved. The CDR3 covers 12 residues. With 5 bases removed from V and 7 bases from J, the gap between germline ends came to 11 bases. CDR3 sequence: CASSLTWAGYTF. CDR3 bases: TGTGCCAGCAGTCTTACATGGGCTGGCTACACCTTC.

This clone was detected ten times or more. The V and J genes are TRBV20-1 and TRBJ1-5; no clear D gene. Germline V gene sequence: CDR1 DFQATT, CDR2 SNEGSKA (reference sequence). CDR3 length: 12 residues. V was clipped by 6 bases and J by 3 bases, with 9 bases between them. CDR3 DNA: TGCAGTGCCCAGCTTTCCAATCAGCCCCAGCATTTT. It codes for CSAQLSNQPQHF.

This clone came up a few times. The J gene is TRBJ2-7, the V gene TRBV12-3 or TRBV12-4; maybe TRBD1 (6 bases). Trimming stripped 7 bases from V and 2 bases from J, with 18 bases between. This CDR3 is built from 15 residues. The CDR3 DNA reads TGTGCCAGCACCACCGGGACAATCGACCCCTACGAGCAGTACTTC. Translated, it gives CASTTGTIDPYEQYF.

This clone has a count of ten or more. The J gene is TRBJ2-5, the V gene TRBV6-1, with 8 bases lining up with TRBD2. V lost 6 bases and J lost 3; bases outside the gene matches: 0. The CDR3 is 12 amino acids. Germline V gene lookup returns CDR1 MNHNS and CDR2 SASEGT. For the CDR3, the DNA is TGTGCCAGCAGACTAGCGGAAGAGACCCAGTACTTC. Its translation: CASRLAEETQYF.